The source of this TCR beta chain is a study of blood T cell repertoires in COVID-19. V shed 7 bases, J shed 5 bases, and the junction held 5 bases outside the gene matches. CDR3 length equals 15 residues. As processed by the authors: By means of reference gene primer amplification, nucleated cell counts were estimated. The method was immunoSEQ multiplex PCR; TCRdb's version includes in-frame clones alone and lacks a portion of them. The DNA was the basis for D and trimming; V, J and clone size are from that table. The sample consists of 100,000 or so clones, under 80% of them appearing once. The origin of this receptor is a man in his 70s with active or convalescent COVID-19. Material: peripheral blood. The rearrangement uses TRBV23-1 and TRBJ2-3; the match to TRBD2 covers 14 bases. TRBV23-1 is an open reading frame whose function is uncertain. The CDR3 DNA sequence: TGCGCCAGCACCCAGGGACTAGCGGGGGTAGATACGCAGTATTTT. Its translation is CASTQGLAGVDTQYF.